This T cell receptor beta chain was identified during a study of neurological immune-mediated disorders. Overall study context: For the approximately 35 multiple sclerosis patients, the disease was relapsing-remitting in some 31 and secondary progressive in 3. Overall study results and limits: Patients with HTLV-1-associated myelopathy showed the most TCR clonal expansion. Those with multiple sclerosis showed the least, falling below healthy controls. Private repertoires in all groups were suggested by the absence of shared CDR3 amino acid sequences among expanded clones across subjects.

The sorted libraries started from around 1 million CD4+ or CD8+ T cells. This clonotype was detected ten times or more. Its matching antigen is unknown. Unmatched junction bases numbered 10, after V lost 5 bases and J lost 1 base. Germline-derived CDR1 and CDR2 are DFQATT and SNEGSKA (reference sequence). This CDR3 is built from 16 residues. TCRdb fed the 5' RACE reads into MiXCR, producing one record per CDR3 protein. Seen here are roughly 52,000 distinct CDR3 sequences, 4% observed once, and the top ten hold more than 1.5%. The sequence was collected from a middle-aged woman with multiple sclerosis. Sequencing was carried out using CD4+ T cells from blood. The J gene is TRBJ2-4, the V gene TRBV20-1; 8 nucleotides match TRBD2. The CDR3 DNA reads TGCAGTGCTCCAGCGGGAGTGGGGTTGGCCAAAAACATTCAGTACTTC. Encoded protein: CSAPAGVGLAKNIQYF.